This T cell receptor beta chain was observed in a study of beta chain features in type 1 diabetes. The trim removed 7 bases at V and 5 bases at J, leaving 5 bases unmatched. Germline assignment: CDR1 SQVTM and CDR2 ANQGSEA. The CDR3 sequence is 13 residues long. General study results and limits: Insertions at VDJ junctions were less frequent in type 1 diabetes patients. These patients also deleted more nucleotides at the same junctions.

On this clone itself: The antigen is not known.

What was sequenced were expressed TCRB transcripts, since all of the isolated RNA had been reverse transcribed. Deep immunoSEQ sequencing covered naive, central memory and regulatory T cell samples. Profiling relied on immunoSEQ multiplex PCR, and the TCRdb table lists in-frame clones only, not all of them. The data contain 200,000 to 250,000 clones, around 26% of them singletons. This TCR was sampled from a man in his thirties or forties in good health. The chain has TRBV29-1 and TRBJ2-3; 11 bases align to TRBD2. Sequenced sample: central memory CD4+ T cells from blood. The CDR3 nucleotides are TGCAGCGGTACTAGCGGGAGAGTAGATACGCAGTATTTT. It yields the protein CSGTSGRVDTQYF.